One and the same sample provided the 19 T cell receptor beta chains below, sequenced in a study of T cell responses to AZD1222 COVID-19 vaccine. Sequencing was performed with immunoSEQ multiplex PCR; in TCRdb, only in-frame clones are kept and a portion is missing. The data show about 35,000 clones, 86% seen once. The sequencing here drew on peripheral blood, taken on day 0 of AZD1222 vaccination. The receptors originated from an adult in good health.

This rearrangement joins TRBV3-1 (or the pseudogene TRBV3-2) to TRBJ2-2; 9 nucleotides line up with TRBD2. CDR1 and CDR2 from the germline V gene are LGHDT and YNNKEL (reference sequence). V dropped 6 bases and J dropped 6; count of bases not matched to a gene: 5. The CDR3 has 14 amino acids. The CDR3 spells CASRLAGAAGELFF. The CDR3 DNA follows: TGTGCCAGCAGGTTAGCGGGAGCGGCCGGGGAGCTGTTTTTT.

Comments on this clone: This same CDR3 is encoded by further DNA sequences in the sample. The J gene is TRBJ2-7, the V gene TRBV28; unclear D gene. Trimming left V 4 bases short and J 5 bases short, with 9 bases between. This CDR3 contains 12 residues. Germline V gene data show CDR1 as MDHEN and CDR2 as SYDVKM. CDR3 residues: CASSSGRNEQYF. Here the CDR3 DNA reads TGTGCCAGCAGTTCGGGCCGGAACGAGCAGTACTTC.

The chain combines TRBV15 with TRBJ1-1; no clear D. V was cut by 8 bases and J by 0 bases, with 7 bases left in between. The CDR3 runs 12 residues. Germline V gene data show CDR1 as LNHNV and CDR2 as YYDKDF (reference sequence). The CDR3 DNA is TGTGCCACCTCGGAGGTGAACACTGAAGCTTTCTTT. Protein sequence: CATSEVNTEAFF.

This clone was seen just once. This chain uses TRBV18 with TRBJ1-6; 8 bases line up with TRBD1. The CDR3 runs 15 residues. J was trimmed by 7 bases and V by 3 bases; bases with no gene match: 5. Germline assignment: CDR1 KGHSH and CDR2 LQKENI. The CDR3 nucleotides are TGTGCCAGCTCACCCGGACAGGGATCCAATTCACCCCTCCACTTT. As protein: CASSPGQGSNSPLHF.

In this sample, this clone turned up once. The chain uses TRBV30 and TRBJ2-1; D ambiguous. Germline CDR1 reads GTSNPN; CDR2 reads SVGIG (reference sequence). CDR3 length: 12 amino acids. Trimming removed 3 bases from V and 6 bases from J, with 9 bases in between. The CDR3 loop reads CAWSPGANEQFF. CDR3 nucleotides: TGTGCCTGGAGCCCCGGCGCCAATGAGCAGTTCTTC.

The V and J genes are TRBV5-1 and TRBJ2-7, with TRBD1 matching 7 bases. Germline-derived CDR1 and CDR2 are SGHRS and YFSETQ. J lost 5 bases, V lost 3 bases, and 2 bases had no gene match. The CDR3 consists of 12 residues. The CDR3 nucleotides are TGCGCCAGCAGCTCGACAGGGCACGAGCAGTACTTC. Protein product: CASSSTGHEQYF. Together with reference TRBV5-1 and TRBJ2-7, the CDR3 gives the full variable domain: KAGVTQTPRYLIKTRGQQVTLSCSPISGHRSVSWYQQTPGQGLQFLFEYFSETQRNKGNFPGRFSGRQFSNSRSEMNVSTLELGDSALYLCASSSTGHEQYFGPGTRLTVT.

The rearrangement joins TRBV6-5 to TRBJ1-2; no clear D gene. The germline V gene has CDR1 MNHEY and CDR2 SVGAGI. V was trimmed by 6 bases and J by 7 bases, leaving 12 bases between them. The CDR3 is made up of 12 amino acids. The CDR3 is CASSGLRGGYTF. CDR3 sequence (DNA): TGTGCCAGCAGCGGGTTACGAGGTGGCTACACCTTC.

This chain uses TRBV7-2 with TRBJ2-4, with 7 bases matching TRBD2. CDR3 length: 13 residues. The trim removed 1 base at V and 10 bases at J, leaving 4 bases unmatched. Germline V gene sequence: CDR1 SGHTA, CDR2 FQGNSA. The CDR3 bases are TGTGCCAGCAGCTTAGATTTGGGGGGGATTCAGTACTTC. This codes for CASSLDLGGIQYF.

J is TRBJ2-1 and V is TRBV11-3; no clear D gene. V dropped 4 bases and J dropped 8 bases, with 9 bases sitting between them. CDR1 is SGHNT, CDR2 YENEEA, per germline. There are 12 residues in the CDR3. Here the CDR3 DNA reads TGTGCCAGCAGCTCGGGTCATGATGAGCAGTTCTTC. Translated, it gives CASSSGHDEQFF.

The gene calls are TRBV10-3 and TRBJ1-1, with D possibly being TRBD1 (6 bases). This CDR3 has 12 residues. Germline V gene data show CDR1 as ENHRY and CDR2 as SYGVKD. V dropped 6 bases and J dropped 4 bases, with 9 bases sitting between them. The CDR3 sequence is CAIREGGTEAFF. The DNA of the CDR3 is TGTGCCATCAGGGAAGGGGGCACTGAAGCTTTCTTT.

The chain links TRBV20-1 to TRBJ1-2; D is uncertain. This CDR3 has 11 residues. Germline V gene sequence: CDR1 DFQATT, CDR2 SNEGSKA (reference sequence). Trimming left V 1 base short and J 14 bases short, with 14 bases between. CDR3 residues: CSARVRREGTF. The CDR3 DNA reads as TGCAGTGCTAGAGTAAGGAGGGAGGGAACCTTC.

This sequence joins TRBV27 and TRBJ2-7; D is unclear. Per germline, CDR1 MNHEY and CDR2 SMNVEV (reference sequence). V lost 6 bases to trimming and J lost 3 bases, with 18 bases between them. The CDR3 runs to 15 residues. The CDR3 DNA reads as TGTGCCAGCAGCAGCCCTACAGCAAGACGCTACGAGCAGTACTTC. Amino acids: CASSSPTARRYEQYF.

The chain's CDR3 is CATTLSTASKGMNTEAFF. As DNA, the CDR3 is TGCGCCACCACGCTGAGCACGGCCTCTAAGGGGATGAACACTGAAGCTTTCTTT. The V and J genes are TRBV23-1 and TRBJ1-1, with D tentatively TRBD1 (5 bases). TRBV23-1 is assigned to the ORF class and has an uncertain function. Trimming removed 10 bases from V and 0 bases from J, with 27 bases in between. There are 18 residues in the CDR3.

DNA of the CDR3: TGTGCCAGCAGCCTGACCAGACAGGTGAACACTGAAGCTTTCTTT. This translates into CASSLTRQVNTEAFF. The V call is TRBV5-4, the J call TRBJ1-1; D possibly corresponds to TRBD1 (6 bases). Germline-derived CDR1 and CDR2 are SGHNT and YYREEE (reference sequence). The CDR3 contains 15 residues. Trimming removed 4 bases at V and 0 bases at J, with 13 bases between.

The chain has TRBV21-1 and TRBJ1-5; the DNA was not compared with TRBD1, the D call given in the table. TRBV21-1 is a known pseudogene. The CDR3 totals 14 residues. The CDR3 DNA follows: TGTGCCAGCAGCAACCTACAGGGCAATCAGCCCCAGCATTTT. It specifies CASSNLQGNQPQHF.

This chain uses TRBV3-1 (or the pseudogene TRBV3-2) with TRBJ1-6; possible D gene TRBD1, 6 bases. CDR3 length: 13 amino acids. The V gene lost 7 bases and the J gene lost 4 bases, with 8 bases spanning the gap. CDR1 is LGHDT and CDR2 is YNNKEL in the germline V gene (reference sequence). The CDR3 sequence: CASTDRYNSPLHF. Written as DNA, the CDR3 is TGTGCCAGCACGGACAGATATAATTCACCCCTCCACTTT.

This chain links TRBV20-1 with TRBJ2-2, with D uncertain. The CDR3 is 11 amino acids. V dropped 3 bases and J dropped 6 bases, with 5 bases sitting between them. The germline V gene encodes CDR1 DFQATT and CDR2 SNEGSKA (reference sequence). CDR3: CSARGSGELFF. The CDR3 DNA reads TGCAGTGCTAGGGGATCCGGGGAGCTGTTTTTT.

The V and J genes are TRBV18 and TRBJ2-3; D is perhaps TRBD1 or TRBD2 (5 bases each). The CDR3 spans 14 residues. V gave up 2 bases and J gave up 5 bases, with 11 bases separating them. Germline V gene lookup returns CDR1 KGHSH and CDR2 LQKENI. The CDR3 loop is CASSPGLGEDTQYF. CDR3 in DNA: TGTGCCAGCTCACCAGGATTGGGGGAAGATACGCAGTATTTT.

This clone was detected a few times. The chain recombines TRBV11-2 with TRBJ2-3; D call uncertain. The germline CDR1 and CDR2 sequences are SGHAT and FQNNGV. V was pared by 0 bases and J by 0 bases, with 7 bases between. This CDR3 has 15 residues. Here the CDR3 DNA reads TGTGCCAGCAGCTTAGATCCTTCTAGCACAGATACGCAGTATTTT. This sequence encodes CASSLDPSSTDTQYF.